The 3 T cell receptor beta chains listed next were all sequenced from one sample in a study of blood T cell repertoires in COVID-19. The repertoire was sequenced with immunoSEQ multiplex PCR; TCRdb's copy has only in-frame clones and lacks some. This table has 95,000 to 150,000 clones, over 60% appearing once. The sequenced sample consisted of peripheral blood. These receptors were obtained from a human donor in a cohort sampled during active COVID-19.

In this sample, this clone turned up once. The CDR3 region is CASSSRQGSTGNTIYF. The CDR3 DNA reads TGTGCCAGCAGCTCTAGACAGGGGAGTACTGGAAACACCATATATTTT. This chain uses TRBV7-8 with TRBJ1-3, with 8 bases aligning to TRBD1. Germline CDR1 is SGHVS and CDR2 is FQNEAQ. CDR3 size: 16 residues. The V gene end was trimmed by 4 bases and the J gene end by 2 bases; junction bases not matched to a gene: 7.

This rearrangement joins TRBV30 to TRBJ2-7, with D tentatively TRBD1 (6 bases). CDR1 is GTSNPN and CDR2 is SVGIG in the germline V gene (reference sequence). The V gene lost 0 bases and the J gene lost 3 bases, with 21 bases spanning the gap. There are 17 residues in the CDR3. CDR3 coding DNA: TGTGCCTGGAGTGTACGGGGACCAGGACAGCCTTTCTACGAGCAGTACTTC. Its protein is CAWSVRGPGQPFYEQYF.

This clone was counted only a few times. Other nucleotide sequences from this sample produce the same CDR3. The chain links TRBV5-4 to TRBJ1-1; D remains ambiguous. The germline V and J ends were trimmed by 1 base and 2 bases, with 6 bases remaining between them. This CDR3 contains 13 residues. From germline, CDR1 is SGHNT and CDR2 YYREEE (reference sequence). CDR3 sequence: CASSLSVNTEAFF. In DNA, the CDR3 is TGTGCCAGCAGCTTGTCAGTCAACACTGAAGCTTTCTTT.